These 21 T cell receptor beta chains were all obtained from the same sample, sequenced in a study of early T cells in non-severe SARS-CoV-2 infection. Each CDR3 protein is one row after TCRdb ran MiXCR on the 5' RACE reads. The sample holds 61,000 or so distinct CDR3 sequences, more than 10% seen once. The specimen comprised whole blood, sampled at baseline. The source is an adult who was a healthcare worker with PCR-confirmed SARS-CoV-2 infection or an uninfected control (not recorded which). The donor label of this sample is uncertain.

The rearrangement links TRBV6-9 to TRBJ1-5; D gene uncertain. Germline-derived CDR1 and CDR2 are MNHGY and SVAAGI. V lost 8 bases, J lost 3 bases, and 14 bases lay in between. The CDR3 totals 14 residues. This chain's CDR3 is CASYGRILNQPQHF. CDR3 sequence (DNA): TGTGCCAGCTATGGACGCATACTCAATCAGCCCCAGCATTTT.

The chain has TRBV30 and TRBJ2-5, with 9 nucleotides matching TRBD1. The germline CDR1 and CDR2 sequences are GTSNPN and SVGIG (reference sequence). V was clipped by 5 bases and J by 10 bases; unmatched bases: 11. The CDR3 has 13 amino acids. The DNA of the CDR3 is TGTGCCTGGTCTACGGGACAGGGACGAGTCCAGTACTTC. As protein: CAWSTGQGRVQYF.

V is TRBV10-3 and J is TRBJ2-3, with TRBD1 identical over 8 bases. The CDR3 extends over 14 amino acids. Germline V gene data show CDR1 as ENHRY and CDR2 as SYGVKD. Trimming removed 6 bases from V and 2 bases from J; junction bases left unmatched: 4. The CDR3 DNA sequence: TGTGCCATCAGAGGGACAGGTTCCACAGATACGCAGTATTTT. This encodes CAIRGTGSTDTQYF.

The chain couples TRBV6-6 to TRBJ1-4; a possible D gene is TRBD1 (5 bases). Germline V gene data show CDR1 as MNHNY and CDR2 as SVGAGI (reference sequence). The CDR3 has 14 residues. Trimming took off 6 bases at V and 3 bases at J, with 11 bases between the two ends. CDR3 nucleotide sequence: TGTGCCAGCAGCCAGGGTTCTCCTAATGAAAAACTGTTTTTT. This sequence encodes CASSQGSPNEKLFF.

This clonotype has only a few counts. V and J are TRBV12-2 and TRBJ1-1. TRBV12-2 is termed a pseudogene. The length of the CDR3 is 17 residues. The CDR3 nucleotides are TGTGCAAGTCGCTTGGGATATCAGGCAGGAGTCTCCACTGAAGCTTTCTTT. Its translation is CASRLGYQAGVSTEAFF.

This chain joins TRBV20-1 and TRBJ2-1; 7 nucleotides line up with TRBD1. The junction had 6 bases not matched to a gene; V was cut back by 2 bases and J by 14 bases. Germline CDR1 reads DFQATT; CDR2 reads SNEGSKA (reference sequence). The length of the CDR3 is 11 residues. The CDR3 region is CSARTGVGEFF. DNA for the CDR3: TGCAGTGCTAGAACAGGGGTAGGGGAGTTCTTC.

CDR3 in DNA: TGTGCCACCAGCAGAGATCTAGGATTCGGGGGGGCCTACGAGCAGTACGTC. It codes for CATSRDLGFGGAYEQYV. V gene TRBV15 combines with J gene TRBJ2-7; 8 positions agree with TRBD2. V shed 0 bases and J 2 bases; nucleotides not matched to a gene: 9. The CDR3 spans 17 residues. CDR1 LNHNV and CDR2 YYDKDF come from the germline V gene (reference sequence).

The chain is built from TRBV19 and TRBJ2-2, with D hard to call. The germline CDR1 and CDR2 sequences are LNHDA and SQIVND (reference sequence). CDR3 length equals 11 residues. V dropped 3 bases and J dropped 7 bases, with 3 bases sitting between them. CDR3 amino acids: CASSMVGELFF. As DNA, the CDR3 is TGTGCCAGTAGTATGGTCGGGGAGCTGTTTTTT.

The rearrangement joins TRBV6-5 to TRBJ1-1, with D perhaps matching TRBD1 (6 bases). Germline values: CDR1 MNHEY, CDR2 SVGAGI. V was clipped by 6 bases and J by 2 bases, with 13 bases between them. The length of the CDR3 is 14 residues. In nucleotides, the CDR3 is TGTGCCAGCAGATCGTACAGGGCAAACACTGAAGCTTTCTTT. Translated, it gives CASRSYRANTEAFF.

V and J are TRBV2 and TRBJ2-3; 7 bases line up with TRBD1. Per germline, CDR1 SNHLY and CDR2 FYNNEI. The ends lost 8 bases at V and 0 bases at J; junction bases unmatched: 5. The CDR3 sequence is 14 residues long. The CDR3 nucleotides read TGTGCCAGCCGACAGGGCTCTAGCACAGATACGCAGTATTTT. It translates to CASRQGSSTDTQYF.

The chain combines TRBV18 with TRBJ1-5, with D perhaps matching TRBD1 (6 bases). The length of the CDR3 is 15 residues. The germline CDR1 and CDR2 sequences are KGHSH and LQKENI. V shed 6 bases and J shed 4 bases, with 16 bases lying between them. The CDR3 nucleotides are TGTGCCAGCTCGCAAACTGGACAGATAAATCAGCCCCAGCATTTT. Translating it yields CASSQTGQINQPQHF.

V gene TRBV7-3 combines with J gene TRBJ2-3; D tentatively reads TRBD1 or TRBD2 (5 bases each). V was clipped by 2 bases and J by 2 bases, with 14 bases between them. The CDR3 is 16 amino acids. Germline V gene sequence: CDR1 SGHTA, CDR2 FQGTGA. The CDR3 sequence is CASSLRPGSPTDTQYF. The CDR3 coding sequence is TGTGCCAGCAGCTTACGCCCAGGGAGCCCCACAGATACGCAGTATTTT.

This clonotype was observed a few times. The rearrangement joins TRBV2 to TRBJ2-6; D remains unclear. V lost 1 base to trimming and J lost 2 bases, with 9 bases between them. The CDR3 runs 16 residues. CDR1 is SNHLY and CDR2 is FYNNEI in the germline V gene. The CDR3: CASSEEGNAGANVLTF. The CDR3 DNA reads TGTGCCAGCAGTGAAGAAGGGAACGCTGGGGCCAACGTCCTGACTTTC.

This clonotype turned up a few times. The chain employs TRBV11-2 and TRBJ2-2; 10 nucleotides align to TRBD1. The CDR3 is 15 amino acids. The V and J ends lost 8 bases and 4 bases, in that order; junction bases with no gene match: 7. Per the germline V gene, CDR1 is SGHAT and CDR2 is FQNNGV. The CDR3 here is CASGRTGGFTGELFF. CDR3 bases: TGTGCCAGCGGGAGGACAGGGGGATTCACCGGGGAGCTGTTTTTT.

This clonotype rates as medium-sized. The rearrangement joins TRBV5-1 to TRBJ1-2; D is possibly TRBD1 (6 bases). Trimming left V 2 bases short and J 0 bases short, with 23 bases between. This CDR3 comprises 19 residues. CDR1 is SGHRS and CDR2 is YFSETQ in the germline V gene. The CDR3 nucleotides read TGCGCCAGCAGCTTTCTCTCAGGGGCCCGCTACAGAGCTAACTATGGCTACACCTTC. It encodes CASSFLSGARYRANYGYTF.

DNA for the CDR3: TGTGCCAGCAGTGTTTCTGGACTAGCGGGGATTAGGGGTACGCAGTATTTT. Residues: CASSVSGLAGIRGTQYF. The chain joins TRBV2 to TRBJ2-3; 12 nucleotides match TRBD2. Germline CDR1 reads SNHLY; CDR2 reads FYNNEI. This CDR3 has 17 residues. V shed 4 bases, J shed 8 bases, and the junction held 13 bases outside the gene matches.

This clonotype was counted a few times. The chain couples TRBV6-6 to TRBJ2-5, with D perhaps matching TRBD2 (6 bases). The germline V gene has CDR1 MNHNY and CDR2 SVGAGI (reference sequence). CDR3 size: 16 residues. Trimming took off 5 bases at V and 2 bases at J, with 18 bases between the two ends. CDR3: CASSPGVAEPQETQYF. DNA of the CDR3: TGTGCCAGCAGTCCTGGGGTAGCGGAGCCTCAAGAGACCCAGTACTTC.

This clonotype was recorded a few times. The chain links TRBV3-1 to TRBJ2-7, with a possible D match to TRBD1 (5 bases). CDR3 length: 15 residues. Germline V gives CDR1 LGHDT, CDR2 YNNKEL (reference sequence). V gave up 0 bases and J gave up 2 bases, with 11 bases separating them. DNA for the CDR3: TGTGCCAGCAGCCAAGAAGTGACAGAGACCTACGAGCAGTACGTC. It yields the protein CASSQEVTETYEQYV.

This clonotype has more than one count but fewer than ten. J is TRBJ2-2 and V is TRBV4-2; possible D gene TRBD1, 6 bases. The CDR3 consists of 16 residues. Per the germline V gene, CDR1 is LGHNA and CDR2 is YNFKEQ. The ends were cut back, 0 bases at V and 5 bases at J, with 13 bases in the middle. As DNA, the CDR3 is TGTGCCAGCAGCCAAGAGCGTAACAGGGTTACCGGGGAGCTGTTTTTT. Its protein product is CASSQERNRVTGELFF.

This clonotype was observed a few times. The genes are TRBV6-2 or TRBV6-3 and TRBJ2-5, with TRBD2 matching 10 bases. The CDR3 has 18 amino acids. Germline V CDR1 and CDR2: MNHEY, SVGEGT. J lost 2 bases, V lost 3 bases, and 12 bases had no gene match. CDR3 sequence (DNA): TGTGCCAGCAGTTATCGGTCTAGCGGGGGATGGAAGCAAGAGACCCAGTACTTC. Amino acids: CASSYRSSGGWKQETQYF.

The sample holds a few counts of this clonotype. The rearrangement links TRBV27 to TRBJ2-7, with 8 bases lining up with TRBD2. The length of the CDR3 is 11 residues. Germline assignment: CDR1 MNHEY and CDR2 SMNVEV (reference sequence). The junction had 2 bases not matched to a gene; V was cut back by 8 bases and J by 5 bases. CDR3 DNA: TGTGCCAGCCGGGGGGGCAACGAGCAGTACGTC. It encodes CASRGGNEQYV.